These 21 T cell receptor beta chains originate from one sample sequenced in a study of blood T cell repertoires in COVID-19. Assay used: immunoSEQ multiplex PCR; TCRdb lists only in-frame clones, some missing. The sample shows about 200,000 clones, nearly 90% of them seen only once. The specimen sequenced was peripheral blood. The origin of the receptors is a man between 60 and 70 years old with active or convalescent COVID-19.

The V and J genes are TRBV6-5 and TRBJ2-2, with TRBD1 matching 9 bases. The CDR3 is 14 residues long. The germline gives CDR1 MNHEY, CDR2 SVGAGI. V lost 5 bases to trimming and J lost 6 bases; unmatched junction nucleotides: 4. CDR3 DNA: TGTGCCAGCAGTCCGGGACAGGGCTCCGGGGAGCTGTTTTTT. Protein product: CASSPGQGSGELFF.

As DNA, the CDR3 is TGTGCCAGCAGCCAATCGGGACAGGCGCAAGAGACCCAGTACTTC. As protein: CASSQSGQAQETQYF. The chain joins TRBV7-7 to TRBJ2-5; 8 positions agree with TRBD1. This CDR3 contains 15 residues. Per germline, CDR1 SSHAT and CDR2 FNYEAQ (reference sequence). After removal of 5 bases from V and 2 bases from J, the junction contained 7 bases not matched to a gene.

In this sample, this clone turned up once. This sequence joins TRBV7-2 and TRBJ2-3, with 7 bases lining up with TRBD2. The V and J ends lost 2 bases and 3 bases, in that order; junction bases with no gene match: 8. Germline V gives CDR1 SGHTA, CDR2 FQGNSA. This CDR3 comprises 16 residues. CDR3 nucleotides: TGTGCCAGCAGCTTACCTCTAGCGGAGCTTACAGATACGCAGTATTTT. Translation gives CASSLPLAELTDTQYF.

The chain is built from TRBV20-1 and TRBJ1-6; 7 nucleotides agree with TRBD1. With 3 bases clipped from V and 5 bases from J, the junction kept 7 bases outside the gene matches. Per the germline V gene, CDR1 is DFQATT and CDR2 is SNEGSKA (reference sequence). The CDR3 is 15 residues long. Here the CDR3 DNA reads TGCAGTGCTAGTGAGGGGGCAGGGCATAATTCACCCCTCCACTTT. Encoded protein: CSASEGAGHNSPLHF.

This chain uses TRBV18 with TRBJ1-5; 12 bases map to TRBD1. The ends lost 3 bases at V and 6 bases at J; junction bases unmatched: 3. The CDR3 spans 15 residues. CDR1 and CDR2 from the germline V gene are KGHSH and LQKENI. The CDR3 region has the DNA TGTGCCAGCTCACCGGGACAGGGGGCTCTTCAGCCCCAGCATTTT. The encoded protein is CASSPGQGALQPQHF.

The genes are TRBV27 and TRBJ2-5, with D perhaps TRBD2 (6 bases). The CDR3 covers 14 residues. The germline CDR1 and CDR2 sequences are MNHEY and SMNVEV (reference sequence). Trimming took 6 bases from V and 5 from J, leaving 16 bases between them. The CDR3 DNA is TGTGCCAGCAGCCCGTATACTAGCATGGAGACCCAGTACTTC. It translates to CASSPYTSMETQYF.

The V and J genes are TRBV7-3 and TRBJ2-1; 10 bases fit TRBD1. CDR1 and CDR2 from the germline V gene are SGHTA and FQGTGA. CDR3 length: 15 amino acids. V dropped 3 bases and J dropped 9; count of bases not matched to a gene: 8. DNA of the CDR3: TGTGCCAGCAGCTTCGGTTGGACAGGGGGGGCTGAGCAGTTCTTC. Translating it yields CASSFGWTGGAEQFF.

This chain uses TRBV9 with TRBJ1-2; the match to TRBD1 covers 9 bases. After removal of 3 bases from V and 4 bases from J, the junction contained 4 bases not matched to a gene. The CDR3 length is 14 residues. From germline, CDR1 is SGDLS and CDR2 YYNGEE. CDR3 bases: TGTGCCAGCAGCGAGGGACAGGGAGGCTATGGCTACACCTTC. Translation gives CASSEGQGGYGYTF.

This sequence joins TRBV10-3 and TRBJ1-6, with D tentatively TRBD1 (5 bases). V was cut by 4 bases and J by 8 bases, with 6 bases left in between. Germline V lookup: CDR1 ENHRY, CDR2 SYGVKD. The CDR3 consists of 12 residues. In nucleotides, the CDR3 is TGTGCCATCAGTGGGGGGGATTCACCCCTCCACTTT. Translating gives CAISGGDSPLHF.

The chain joins TRBV9 to TRBJ2-7; D is undetermined. Trimming pared 3 bases from V and 5 bases from J, leaving 18 bases between. Germline CDR1 SGDLS, CDR2 YYNGEE. The CDR3 sequence is 15 residues long. CDR3 sequence: CASSGHPQLIDEQYF. The CDR3 DNA is TGTGCCAGCAGCGGTCACCCCCAGTTGATTGACGAGCAGTACTTC.

This clone was seen only once. This CDR3 is CASSLEPPGQGYNEQFF. The CDR3 region has the DNA TGTGCCAGCAGCTTAGAACCCCCGGGACAGGGGTACAATGAGCAGTTCTTC. The chain is built from TRBV7-6 and TRBJ2-1; the match to TRBD1 covers 10 bases. CDR1 and CDR2 from the germline V gene are SGHVS and FNYEAQ. The CDR3 is 17 residues long. The V gene end was trimmed by 1 base and the J gene end by 4 bases; junction bases not matched to a gene: 7.

This chain connects TRBV30 to TRBJ2-3; D is unresolved. Germline assignment: CDR1 GTSNPN and CDR2 SVGIG (reference sequence). The CDR3 spans 14 residues. V was clipped by 0 bases and J by 1 base, with 8 bases between them. CDR3 coding DNA: TGTGCCTGGAGTGTAATAGCTGGCACAGATACGCAGTATTTT. It translates to CAWSVIAGTDTQYF.

The chain links TRBV12-5 to TRBJ2-1; weak D call: TRBD1 (5 bases). Germline loops: CDR1 LGHNT, CDR2 FRNRAP. CDR3 length: 18 residues. V was cut by 5 bases and J by 2 bases, with 22 bases left in between. CDR3 amino acids: CASGATADGTLAYNEQFF. The DNA of the CDR3 is TGTGCTAGTGGTGCGACAGCCGACGGCACATTGGCCTACAATGAGCAGTTCTTC.

V and J are TRBV11-2 and TRBJ2-1; 7 bases line up with TRBD2. The trim removed 1 base at V and 6 bases at J, leaving 3 bases unmatched. This CDR3 region has 14 residues. Germline lookup yields CDR1 SGHAT and CDR2 FQNNGV. CDR3 sequence: CASSLGSSGNEQFF. The CDR3, as DNA: TGTGCCAGCAGCTTAGGGTCTAGCGGCAATGAGCAGTTCTTC.

This clone was detected only once. The rearrangement links TRBV6-5 to TRBJ1-6, with D possibly being TRBD1 (5 bases). CDR1 MNHEY and CDR2 SVGAGI come from the germline V gene. This CDR3 has 14 residues. With 8 bases removed from V and 5 bases from J, the gap between germline ends came to 13 bases. CDR3 nucleotide sequence: TGTGCCAGCCGGCAGGGTAAAGATAATTCACCCCTCCACTTT. Translating gives CASRQGKDNSPLHF.

In its sample, this clone was seen once. The rearrangement uses TRBV5-6 and TRBJ2-3; 9 nucleotides agree with TRBD1. The CDR3 covers 14 residues. The ends lost 2 bases at V and 2 bases at J; junction bases unmatched: 0. Germline V gene data show CDR1 as SGHDT and CDR2 as YYEEEE. CDR3 sequence (DNA): TGTGCCAGCAGCTTACAGGGGGCCACAGATACGCAGTATTTT. The encoded protein is CASSLQGATDTQYF.

This clone came up many times. This chain connects TRBV3-1 (or the pseudogene TRBV3-2) to TRBJ1-2, with TRBD1 as a possible D gene (6 bases). Germline assignment: CDR1 LGHDT and CDR2 YNNKEL (reference sequence). Trimming took off 3 bases at V and 6 bases at J, with 17 bases between the two ends. This CDR3 has 15 residues. The CDR3 DNA reads TGTGCCAGCAGCCATGATCCGACAGGCTCACATGGCTACACCTTC. It is translated as CASSHDPTGSHGYTF.

This clone was counted once. The chain employs TRBV2 and TRBJ2-7, with 8 bases that match TRBD1. The CDR3 runs to 14 residues. Looked up from germline, CDR1 is SNHLY and CDR2 is FYNNEI. Trimming at V came to 3 bases and at J to 4 bases, leaving 5 bases not matched to a gene. The CDR3 region is CASSDQGARYEQYF. CDR3 DNA: TGTGCCAGCAGTGATCAGGGGGCGAGATACGAGCAGTACTTC.

J is TRBJ2-2 and V is TRBV27, with unresolved D. Trimming left V 5 bases short and J 4 bases short, with 11 bases between. This CDR3 contains 14 residues. Germline V lookup: CDR1 MNHEY, CDR2 SMNVEV (reference sequence). The CDR3 spells CASSERSFTGELFF. CDR3 coding DNA: TGTGCCAGCAGTGAACGGTCATTCACCGGGGAGCTGTTTTTT.

Concerning this clone: Other DNA sequences in this sample translate to the same CDR3. V and J are TRBV5-1 and TRBJ1-1, with D perhaps matching TRBD1 (5 bases). Trimming removed 1 base from V and 1 base from J, with 5 bases in between. The germline V gene has CDR1 SGHRS and CDR2 YFSETQ. CDR3 length: 13 residues. CDR3 nucleotides: TGCGCCAGCAGCTTGACAGGGAACACTGAAGCTTTCTTT. Protein: CASSLTGNTEAFF.

This clone was seen a handful of times. The CDR3 spells CASSFGQGNQPQHF. As DNA, the CDR3 is TGTGCCAGCAGCTTCGGACAGGGCAATCAGCCCCAGCATTTT. V usage is TRBV6-5 and J usage is TRBJ1-5, with TRBD1 matching over 7 bases. CDR1 and CDR2 from the germline V gene are MNHEY and SVGAGI. The J segment lost 2 bases and the V segment lost 6 bases, leaving 4 bases of the junction unmatched. The CDR3 runs 14 residues.